The 8 T cell receptor beta chains below were found in one sample sequenced in a study of post-analysis software for immune sequencing data. Study-level results: Higher frequency in patients than in controls was seen for about five TRBV segments, with TRBV5-6, TRBV5-1 and TRBV20-1 among them.

Their antigens are not known. Presence of unique molecular identifiers characterized the TCR beta cDNA libraries. Each CDR3 protein gets one entry after TCRdb re-called the PCR reads with MiXCR. The sample holds about 570,000 distinct CDR3 sequences; about a third are singletons and the top ten take approximately 6%. Material: blood. The receptors were sampled from a girl aged 2-17 years with multiple sclerosis.

This clonotype was observed many times. This sequence joins TRBV5-1 and TRBJ2-1; tentatively, D is TRBD2 (6 bases). The V end lost 3 bases, the J end lost 5 bases, and 12 bases lay between the germline ends. This CDR3 contains 14 residues. CDR1 and CDR2 (germline): SGHRS, YFSETQ. The CDR3 DNA reads as TGCGCCAGCAGCTCCTTGACTAGGGACAATGAGCAGTTCTTC. Amino acids: CASSSLTRDNEQFF.

This clonotype has a handful of counts. The chain joins TRBV25-1 to TRBJ1-2; D is unresolved. Germline V gene lookup returns CDR1 MGHDK and CDR2 SYGVNS. The CDR3 covers 13 residues. Between the trimmed V and J ends, which lost 1 base and 3 bases, there was a span of 6 bases. CDR3 in amino acids: CASSELGDYGYTF. The DNA for the CDR3 is TGTGCCAGCAGTGAATTGGGAGACTATGGCTACACCTTC.

This chain joins TRBV20-1 and TRBJ1-2, with TRBD1 as a possible D gene (5 bases). Trimming cost V 3 bases and J 7 bases, with 15 bases left between them. The CDR3 is 13 residues long. Per the germline V gene, CDR1 is DFQATT and CDR2 is SNEGSKA (reference sequence). CDR3 DNA: TGCAGTGCTAGTCGCCAGGGAGTGGGTGGCTACACCTTC. Protein product: CSASRQGVGGYTF.

This clonotype was picked up many times. The chain employs TRBV7-2 and TRBJ2-1, with 11 bases identical to TRBD2. Germline V gene sequence: CDR1 SGHTA, CDR2 FQGNSA. V shed 6 bases and J 4 bases; nucleotides not matched to a gene: 8. The CDR3 totals 16 residues. The CDR3 here is CASRRPGLAAYNEQFF. For the CDR3, the DNA is TGTGCCAGCAGACGTCCGGGACTAGCGGCTTACAATGAGCAGTTCTTC.

This clonotype was found a few times. The genes are TRBV11-2 and TRBJ1-1; maybe TRBD1 (6 bases). Germline loops: CDR1 SGHAT, CDR2 FQNNGV. V lost 2 bases, J lost 11 bases, and 18 bases lay in between. This CDR3 is 14 amino acids long. The CDR3 is CASSLTGAQAGAFF. The CDR3 DNA sequence: TGTGCCAGCAGCTTAACGGGGGCTCAAGCCGGGGCTTTCTTT.

This clonotype was counted only a few times. The chain has TRBV20-1 and TRBJ2-7, with TRBD1 matching 9 bases. Germline lookup yields CDR1 DFQATT and CDR2 SNEGSKA (reference sequence). Germline trimming cut 6 bases from V and 3 bases from J; bases unmatched to any gene: 6. There are 13 residues in the CDR3. CDR3 sequence reads: CSAYKTGGYEQYF. In DNA, the CDR3 is TGCAGTGCCTATAAGACAGGGGGCTACGAGCAGTACTTC.

This clonotype was seen more than once but under ten times. This rearrangement joins TRBV5-5 to TRBJ1-6; perhaps TRBD1 as D (5 bases). V lost 4 bases and J lost 9, with 17 bases in between. This CDR3 contains 15 residues. Looked up from germline, CDR1 is SGHKS and CDR2 is YYEKEE (reference sequence). This CDR3 is CASSLRPGVRSPLHF. The DNA for the CDR3 is TGTGCCAGCAGCCTTCGACCGGGGGTACGTTCACCCCTCCACTTT.

The chain carries TRBV5-1 and TRBJ1-2, with 8 nucleotides matching TRBD1. The ends lost 6 bases at V and 4 bases at J; junction bases unmatched: 5. CDR1 is SGHRS, CDR2 YFSETQ, per germline. The CDR3 runs to 13 residues. The CDR3 is CASTDRVGYGYTF. CDR3 coding DNA: TGCGCCAGCACGGACAGGGTTGGCTATGGCTACACCTTC. Full variable domain (outside the CDR3, taken from reference TRBV5-1 and TRBJ1-2): KAGVTQTPRYLIKTRGQQVTLSCSPISGHRSVSWYQQTPGQGLQFLFEYFSETQRNKGNFPGRFSGRQFSNSRSEMNVSTLELGDSALYLCASTDRVGYGYTFGSGTRLTVV.